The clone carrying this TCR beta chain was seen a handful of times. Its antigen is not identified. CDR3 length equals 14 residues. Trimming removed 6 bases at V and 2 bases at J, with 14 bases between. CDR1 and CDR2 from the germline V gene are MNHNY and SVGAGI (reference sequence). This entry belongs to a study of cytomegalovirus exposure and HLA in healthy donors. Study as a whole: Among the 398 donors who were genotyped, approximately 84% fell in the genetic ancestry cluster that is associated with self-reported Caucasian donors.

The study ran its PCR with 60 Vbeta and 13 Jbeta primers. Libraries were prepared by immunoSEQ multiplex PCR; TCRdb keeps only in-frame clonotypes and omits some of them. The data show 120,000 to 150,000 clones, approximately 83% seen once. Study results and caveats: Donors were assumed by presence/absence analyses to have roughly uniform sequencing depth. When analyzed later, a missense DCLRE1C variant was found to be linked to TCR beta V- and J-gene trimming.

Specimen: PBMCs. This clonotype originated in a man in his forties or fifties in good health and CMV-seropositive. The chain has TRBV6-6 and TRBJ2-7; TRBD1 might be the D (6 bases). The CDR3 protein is CASSPDSLAYEQYF. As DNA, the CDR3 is TGTGCCAGCAGCCCGGACAGTTTGGCCTACGAGCAGTACTTC.